The entry below gives a single T cell receptor (beta chain) sequence along with its context. Its target is unknown. These data originate in a study of T cell responses to AZD1222 COVID-19 vaccine. Study observations and caveats: Among spike-specific TCRs, nearly half reportedly target unmutated variant regions. Spike was spanned by vaccine-associated CD4 TCRs, with dominance at 160-218 and 743-854.

Profiled with immunoSEQ multiplex PCR; TCRdb holds only in-frame clones, not every one. The table shows 200,000 or so clones, with around 92% occurring only once. The sample in question was peripheral blood, obtained on day 0 of AZD1222 vaccination. The sequence was collected from an adult in good health.

The CDR3 DNA reads TGTGCCAGTAGTACGCGGGCGGATGAGCAGTTCTTC. Protein sequence: CASSTRADEQFF. V is TRBV19 and J is TRBJ2-1; D is perhaps TRBD2 (5 bases). V lost 4 bases, J lost 8 bases, and 9 bases lay in between. Germline V gives CDR1 LNHDA, CDR2 SQIVND (reference sequence). This CDR3 is 12 amino acids long.